The sequence of this T cell receptor beta chain was determined in a study of graft-versus-host responses after intestinal transplantation. For the study at large: Following induction with anti-thymocyte globulin, all recipients were given tacrolimus and steroids for two to three years. Broader study findings: High graft-versus-host to host-versus-graft clonal ratios were seen in allografts of patients with graft-donor T cell macrochimerism.

TCRdb keeps only in-frame clones here, not all; method: immunoSEQ multiplex PCR. Of around 99,000 clones listed, more than 85% were seen once; the top ten hold about 2%. About this clone: Its antigen is not identified.

This CDR3 comprises 12 residues. The V and J ends lost 7 bases and 3 bases, in that order; junction bases with no gene match: 3. Germline CDR1 reads SEHNR; CDR2 reads FQNEAQ (reference sequence). The chain uses TRBV7-9 and TRBJ2-7; 7 bases match TRBD2. The clonotype comes from a human donor who received an intestinal transplant. Sequencing was performed on unstimulated CD8+ T cells sorted from spleen or lymph node cells, taken before intestinal transplant. The CDR3 here is CASNPGGYEQYF. The CDR3 DNA sequence: TGTGCCAGCAACCCGGGGGGCTACGAGCAGTACTTC.